Presented here are 21 T cell receptor beta chains from one specimen sequenced in a study of response to subunit inactivated influenza vaccine. One entry per CDR3 protein, called by TCRdb with MiXCR from the RT-PCR reads. This sample has 550,000 to 800,000 distinct CDR3 sequences, with approximately 14% found just once. The input for sequencing was PBMCs from blood, taken 14 to 15 days before vaccination. The receptors were sampled from a man aged 50-60 years who received an inactivated influenza vaccine.

This chain links TRBV4-1 with TRBJ2-7; tentatively, D is TRBD1 (5 bases). Trimming pared 0 bases from V and 7 bases from J, leaving 10 bases between. The CDR3 consists of 13 residues. The germline V gene encodes CDR1 MGHRA and CDR2 YSYEKL. This CDR3 is CASSQEGLGEQYF. The CDR3 nucleotides are TGCGCCAGCAGCCAAGAGGGGCTGGGGGAGCAGTACTTC.

Only a few counts were recorded for this clonotype. The chain couples TRBV18 to TRBJ2-1; tentative D call: TRBD1 (6 bases). CDR1 is KGHSH and CDR2 is LQKENI in the germline V gene. The V end lost 4 bases, the J end lost 9 bases, and 13 bases lay between the germline ends. This CDR3 has 13 residues. The CDR3 loop is CASSLGDIGEQFF. The DNA for the CDR3 is TGTGCCAGCTCACTGGGGGACATCGGTGAGCAGTTCTTC. The full variable domain, rest sourced from reference TRBV18 and TRBJ2-1, is NAGVMQNPRHLVRRRGQEARLRCSPMKGHSHVYWYRQLPEEGLKFMVYLQKENIIDESGMPKERFSAEFPKEGPSILRIQQVVRGDSAAYFCASSLGDIGEQFFGPGTRLTVL.

A few counts support this clonotype. The V call is TRBV12-3 or TRBV12-4, the J call TRBJ2-1; 7 bases map to TRBD1. This CDR3 has 16 amino acids. Trimming took 6 bases from V and 5 from J; bases not matched to a gene: 13. As DNA, the CDR3 is TGTGCCAGCAGCCCACCCCCAGGACAGGAGGACAATGAGCAGTTCTTC. This gives the protein CASSPPPGQEDNEQFF.

In this sample, this clonotype turned up many times. CDR3 DNA sequence: TGTGCCAGCAGCCAAGCAGATACGCAGTATTTT. It encodes CASSQADTQYF. The V and J genes are TRBV6-2 or TRBV6-3 and TRBJ2-3; D gene unclear. The CDR3 spans 11 residues. Deletions cut 6 bases from V and 4 bases from J, with 5 bases between. Germline CDR1 and CDR2: MNHEY and SVGEGT.

This clonotype was found a few times. This chain links TRBV6-5 with TRBJ2-2, with 8 bases identical to TRBD2. The germline V gene encodes CDR1 MNHEY and CDR2 SVGAGI. J gave up 1 base and V 0 bases, and 4 bases lay outside the gene matches. The CDR3 is 17 amino acids. CDR3 protein: CASSYSFAGGNTGELFF. CDR3 sequence (DNA): TGTGCCAGCAGTTACTCGTTTGCGGGAGGGAACACCGGGGAGCTGTTTTTT.

The chain is built from TRBV3-1 and TRBJ2-5, with 8 positions matching TRBD2. The V segment lost 0 bases and the J segment 5 bases; nucleotides outside the gene matches: 8. Germline V lookup: CDR1 LGHDT, CDR2 YNNKEL (reference sequence). This CDR3 has 16 amino acids. CDR3 loop: CASSQDSSGGEETQYF. The CDR3 DNA sequence: TGTGCCAGCAGCCAAGATTCAAGCGGGGGAGAGGAGACCCAGTACTTC.

This clonotype has a handful of counts. This chain uses TRBV28 with TRBJ2-5; 7 bases are shared with TRBD2. Germline loops: CDR1 MDHEN, CDR2 SYDVKM. This CDR3 spans 14 amino acids. V was pared by 7 bases and J by 4 bases, with 9 bases of the junction left unmatched. DNA of the CDR3: TGTGCCAGCATTCCCAGCGGGGTTGGAGAGACCCAGTACTTC. It encodes CASIPSGVGETQYF.

The chain recombines TRBV20-1 with TRBJ1-4, with 10 bases matching TRBD1. This CDR3 contains 14 residues. The J segment lost 6 bases and the V segment lost 1 base, leaving 2 bases of the junction unmatched. CDR1 is DFQATT, CDR2 SNEGSKA, per germline (reference sequence). DNA of the CDR3: TGCAGTGCTAGAGCCGGGACAGGGGATGAAAAACTGTTTTTT. Translating it yields CSARAGTGDEKLFF.

The chain couples TRBV19 to TRBJ2-3, with D perhaps being TRBD1 or TRBD2 (5 bases each). V dropped 0 bases and J dropped 3 bases, with 7 bases sitting between them. This CDR3 is built from 14 residues. Per the germline V gene, CDR1 is LNHDA and CDR2 is SQIVND (reference sequence). CDR3 region: CASSIEGRTDTQYF. The DNA for the CDR3 is TGTGCCAGTAGTATAGAGGGACGTACAGATACGCAGTATTTT. The full variable domain, completed using reference TRBV19 and TRBJ2-3, is DGGITQSPKYLFRKEGQNVTLSCEQNLNHDAMYWYRQDPGQGLRLIYYSQIVNDFQKGDIAEGYSVSREKKESFPLTVTSAQKNPTAFYLCASSIEGRTDTQYFGPGTRLTVL.

This clonotype was observed many times. In DNA form, the CDR3 reads TGTGCCAGCAGTTTAATTGGGACACTGAACACCGGGGAGCTGTTTTTT. It is translated as CASSLIGTLNTGELFF. This rearrangement joins TRBV28 to TRBJ2-2; tentative D call: TRBD1 (6 bases). Trimming cost V 2 bases and J 1 base, with 11 bases left between them. This CDR3 has 16 amino acids. Germline CDR1 and CDR2: MDHEN and SYDVKM.

This clonotype was counted between two and nine times. This sequence joins TRBV7-8 and TRBJ2-7; D possibly corresponds to TRBD1 (6 bases). Trimming pared 1 base from V and 2 bases from J, leaving 18 bases between. The CDR3 length is 17 residues. Per germline, CDR1 SGHVS and CDR2 FQNEAQ. CDR3 nucleotides: TGTGCCAGCAGCTTAGGGGTTACAGGGTCCGGGACCTACGAGCAGTACTTC. Translation: CASSLGVTGSGTYEQYF.

A few counts support this clonotype. This chain joins TRBV5-6 and TRBJ2-7; no clear D. Trimming removed 4 bases at V and 0 bases at J, with 11 bases between. This CDR3 contains 14 residues. Germline-derived CDR1 and CDR2 are SGHDT and YYEEEE. CDR3 nucleotide sequence: TGTGCCAGCAGCCGTTCGGGCTTCTCCTACGAGCAGTACTTC. The encoded protein is CASSRSGFSYEQYF. Combining the CDR3 with reference TRBV5-6 and TRBJ2-7 gives the whole variable domain DAGVTQSPTHLIKTRGQQVTLRCSPKSGHDTVSWYQQALGQGPQFIFQYYEEEERQRGNFPDRFSGHQFPNYSSELNVNALLLGDSALYLCASSRSGFSYEQYFGPGTRLTVT.

This clonotype appeared a few times. This chain links TRBV5-1 with TRBJ2-5; 10 bases fit TRBD1. This CDR3 contains 16 residues. Trimming took 4 bases from V and 0 from J; bases not matched to a gene: 6. The germline V gene has CDR1 SGHRS and CDR2 YFSETQ. CDR3 coding DNA: TGCGCCAGCAGCCTCGGGACAGGGGTCTACCAAGAGACCCAGTACTTC. Translated, it gives CASSLGTGVYQETQYF. The full variable domain, in which reference TRBV5-1 and TRBJ2-5 provide the parts outside the CDR3, is KAGVTQTPRYLIKTRGQQVTLSCSPISGHRSVSWYQQTPGQGLQFLFEYFSETQRNKGNFPGRFSGRQFSNSRSEMNVSTLELGDSALYLCASSLGTGVYQETQYFGPGTRLLVL.

The V and J genes are TRBV30 and TRBJ2-7; D ambiguous. V was clipped by 5 bases and J by 6 bases, with 17 bases between them. The CDR3 runs 13 residues. Per the germline V gene, CDR1 is GTSNPN and CDR2 is SVGIG (reference sequence). The CDR3 reads CAWGRAASSEQYF. CDR3 bases: TGTGCCTGGGGAAGGGCGGCGTCAAGCGAGCAGTACTTC.

This clonotype was counted many times. The chain combines TRBV5-1 with TRBJ2-5; D is tentatively TRBD1 or TRBD2 (5 bases each). V lost 5 bases and J lost 7, with 21 bases in between. This CDR3 spans 15 amino acids. The germline V gene encodes CDR1 SGHRS and CDR2 YFSETQ. The CDR3 DNA reads as TGCGCCAGCAGAAGTGATTTGGGGGATTTGGGGACCCAGTACTTC. Its protein product is CASRSDLGDLGTQYF.

This clonotype was seen a handful of times. This rearrangement joins TRBV29-1 to TRBJ1-4, with TRBD1 as a possible D gene (6 bases). This CDR3 has 13 residues. Germline CDR1 SQVTM, CDR2 ANQGSEA. Trimming pared 4 bases from V and 4 bases from J, leaving 10 bases between. In nucleotides, the CDR3 is TGCAGCGTTGTTGTACAGGGTAATGAAAAACTGTTTTTT. Translated: CSVVVQGNEKLFF.

The chain couples TRBV20-1 to TRBJ1-4; D gene ambiguous. V lost 3 bases to trimming and J lost 5 bases, with 10 bases between them. There are 13 residues in the CDR3. The germline V gene has CDR1 DFQATT and CDR2 SNEGSKA (reference sequence). CDR3 coding DNA: TGCAGTGCTAGGGACCGACTAAATGAAAAACTGTTTTTT. This codes for CSARDRLNEKLFF.

This clonotype came up a few times. The chain employs TRBV10-3 and TRBJ2-5; D gene unclear. Trimming shortened V by 0 bases and J by 2 bases, and 10 bases separated the two germline ends. The CDR3 consists of 15 residues. Looked up from germline, CDR1 is ENHRY and CDR2 is SYGVKD. The CDR3 bases are TGTGCCATCAGTGAGTCGAATAAGCGACAAGAGACCCAGTACTTC. Amino acid sequence: CAISESNKRQETQYF.

V is TRBV11-2 and J is TRBJ2-2; 9 nucleotides agree with TRBD2. The CDR3 sequence is 16 residues long. Germline V gene lookup returns CDR1 SGHAT and CDR2 FQNNGV. Trimming took 5 bases from V and 1 from J; bases not matched to a gene: 5. The CDR3 DNA sequence: TGTGCCAGCAGCCTAGGACTAGCGTGGAACACCGGGGAGCTGTTTTTT. Translation: CASSLGLAWNTGELFF. Full variable domain (missing parts from reference TRBV11-2 and TRBJ2-2): EAGVAQSPRYKIIEKRQSVAFWCNPISGHATLYWYQQILGQGPKLLIQFQNNGVVDDSQLPKDRFSAERLKGVDSTLKIQPAKLEDSAVYLCASSLGLAWNTGELFFGEGSRLTVL.

V is TRBV24-1 and J is TRBJ2-2; the D is unclear. This CDR3 comprises 16 residues. V was shortened by 2 bases and J by 1 base, with 10 bases between the two germline ends. Germline V gene lookup returns CDR1 KGHDR and CDR2 SFDVKD. This CDR3 is CATSDYTDRNTGELFF. CDR3 sequence (DNA): TGTGCCACCAGTGATTACACGGATCGGAACACCGGGGAGCTGTTTTTT.

In its sample, this clonotype was seen a few times. Here the CDR3 DNA reads TGTGCCAGCAGTGCGGACTTTTCTTTCACCGGGGAGCTGTTTTTT. Protein: CASSADFSFTGELFF. The rearrangement uses TRBV2 and TRBJ2-2, with a possible D match to TRBD2 (5 bases). Germline loops: CDR1 SNHLY, CDR2 FYNNEI. The CDR3 has 15 residues. V lost 4 bases and J lost 4, with 13 bases in between. Supplemented by reference TRBV2 and TRBJ2-2, the full variable domain reads EPEVTQTPSHQVTQMGQEVILRCVPISNHLYFYWYRQILGQKVEFLVSFYNNEISEKSEIFDDQFSVERPDGSNFTLKIRSTKLEDSAMYFCASSADFSFTGELFFGEGSRLTVL.